These 20 T cell receptor beta chains were sequenced from one sample in a study of shared clonotypes between healthy human individuals. The assay was immunoSEQ multiplex PCR, and TCRdb's table has in-frame clones only and misses some. The sample has 2,100,000 or so clones, around 95% seen once; the top ten hold approximately 0.13%. Sequencing was carried out using naive CD4+ T cells sorted from blood. Subset given: CD45RA+ positively selected. The receptors here all came from a man younger than 35 in good health.

V usage is TRBV7-9 and J usage is TRBJ1-2; a weak D match, TRBD1 (5 bases). Trimming stripped 5 bases from V and 8 bases from J, with 12 bases between. The length of the CDR3 is 12 residues. Germline V lookup: CDR1 SEHNR, CDR2 FQNEAQ (reference sequence). Written as DNA, the CDR3 is TGTGCCAGCAGCCCGCAGGGCCGCGGCTACACCTTC. Amino acid sequence: CASSPQGRGYTF.

V and J are TRBV25-1 and TRBJ1-1; D may be TRBD1 (5 bases). The CDR3 loop spans 14 amino acids. Germline assignment: CDR1 MGHDK and CDR2 SYGVNS. V dropped 6 bases and J dropped 6 bases, with 17 bases sitting between them. CDR3 sequence reads: CASSNQGVSAEAFF. The CDR3 region has the DNA TGTGCCAGCAGCAACCAAGGGGTCAGCGCTGAAGCTTTCTTT.

To note about this clone: Other DNA sequences in the same sample also yield this CDR3. The gene calls are TRBV7-9 and TRBJ1-1; tentatively, D is TRBD1 (6 bases). V was shortened by 5 bases and J by 1 base, with 11 bases between the two germline ends. CDR3 size: 14 residues. Germline values: CDR1 SEHNR, CDR2 FQNEAQ (reference sequence). The DNA of the CDR3 is TGTGCCAGCAGCCCCAGGGGACGGAACACTGAAGCTTTCTTT. Translating it yields CASSPRGRNTEAFF.

The chain employs TRBV5-1 and TRBJ2-2; TRBD1 agrees at 8 bases. The germline gives CDR1 SGHRS, CDR2 YFSETQ. This CDR3 region has 15 residues. The V gene end was trimmed by 3 bases and the J gene end by 4 bases; junction bases not matched to a gene: 5. In DNA form, the CDR3 reads TGCGCCAGCAGCTCAGACAGGGGCGTCACCGGGGAGCTGTTTTTT. It codes for CASSSDRGVTGELFF.

The V and J genes are TRBV30 and TRBJ1-1; no clear D gene. The V gene lost 0 bases and the J gene lost 3 bases, with 8 bases spanning the gap. The CDR3 has 13 amino acids. Looked up from germline, CDR1 is GTSNPN and CDR2 is SVGIG (reference sequence). For the CDR3, the DNA is TGTGCCTGGAGTGTACTCCGGGACACTGAAGCTTTCTTT. Its protein product is CAWSVLRDTEAFF.

This chain connects TRBV6-1 to TRBJ2-1, with TRBD2 matching 12 bases. This CDR3 spans 19 amino acids. With V trimmed by 4 bases and J by 10 bases, 20 bases remained unmatched. The V gene's germline CDR1 is MNHNS and CDR2 SASEGT. This chain's CDR3 is CASSAGRASGRASGVEQFF. The CDR3 DNA reads TGTGCCAGCAGTGCCGGTAGGGCTAGCGGGAGGGCCTCGGGAGTGGAGCAGTTCTTC.

The genes are TRBV7-2 and TRBJ2-5; 8 bases are shared with TRBD2. V shed 2 bases, J shed 2 bases, and the junction held 7 bases outside the gene matches. Germline lookup yields CDR1 SGHTA and CDR2 FQGNSA. The CDR3 contains 16 residues. CDR3 nucleotides: TGTGCCAGCAGCTTAAACGGGGGGGCCATACAAGAGACCCAGTACTTC. Translating gives CASSLNGGAIQETQYF.

This chain uses TRBV20-1 with TRBJ2-1; 9 bases map to TRBD1. The germline CDR1 and CDR2 sequences are DFQATT and SNEGSKA (reference sequence). The CDR3 has 11 amino acids. V was clipped by 3 bases and J by 11 bases; unmatched bases: 2. CDR3 DNA sequence: TGCAGTGCTAGTGACAGGGGGAAGCAGTTCTTC. Amino acid sequence: CSASDRGKQFF.

The gene calls are TRBV2 and TRBJ1-2; a possible D gene is TRBD1 (5 bases). This CDR3 region has 15 residues. V was cut by 6 bases and J by 0 bases, with 14 bases left in between. The germline CDR1 and CDR2 sequences are SNHLY and FYNNEI. Here the CDR3 DNA reads TGTGCCAGCAGGAATAAGGGACCGACTAACTATGGCTACACCTTC. Translated: CASRNKGPTNYGYTF.

This chain links TRBV6-1 with TRBJ2-5; no firm D call. The V end was cut by 4 bases, the J end by 4 bases, with 10 bases between. Germline V gene lookup returns CDR1 MNHNS and CDR2 SASEGT. This CDR3 is 13 amino acids long. CDR3 region: CASSGQRRETQYF. In DNA form, the CDR3 reads TGTGCCAGCAGTGGTCAACGCCGAGAGACCCAGTACTTC.

The rearrangement joins TRBV6-4 to TRBJ2-2, with TRBD1 as a possible D gene (5 bases). Trimming left V 6 bases short and J 1 base short, with 9 bases between. The CDR3 runs 14 residues. Germline V lookup: CDR1 MRHNA, CDR2 SNTAGT. The CDR3 bases are TGTGCCAGCAGGCAAACAGGGAACACCGGGGAGCTGTTTTTT. Translated: CASRQTGNTGELFF.

J is TRBJ1-6 and V is TRBV27; D is unclear. The germline CDR1 and CDR2 sequences are MNHEY and SMNVEV (reference sequence). V lost 5 bases and J 2 bases, leaving 10 bases between the germline ends. There are 15 residues in the CDR3. The CDR3 DNA follows: TGTGCCAGCAGTAGGAGCATCGCCTATAATTCACCCCTCCACTTT. It specifies CASSRSIAYNSPLHF.

This clone was recorded only once. This chain links TRBV11-1 with TRBJ2-5; possibly TRBD1 for D (5 bases). This CDR3 has 13 amino acids. The germline CDR1 and CDR2 sequences are SGHAT and FQDESV (reference sequence). Trimming removed 4 bases at V and 5 bases at J, with 11 bases between. The CDR3, as DNA: TGTGCCAGCAGCTATTCAGGGCCGGAGACCCAGTACTTC. This sequence encodes CASSYSGPETQYF. The whole variable domain, filled in from reference TRBV11-1 and TRBJ2-5, reads EAEVAQSPRYKITEKSQAVAFWCDPISGHATLYWYRQILGQGPELLVQFQDESVVDDSQLPKDRFSAERLKGVDSTLKIQPAELGDSAMYLCASSYSGPETQYFGPGTRLLVL.

Comment on this clone: Other DNA sequences in this specimen translate into the identical CDR3. The chain combines TRBV5-6 with TRBJ1-1; D is possibly TRBD1 (5 bases). Trimming shortened V by 1 base and J by 0 bases, and 7 bases separated the two germline ends. This CDR3 region has 14 residues. From germline, CDR1 is SGHDT and CDR2 YYEEEE. The CDR3 nucleotides are TGTGCCAGCAGCTTGTTGACAGTGAACACTGAAGCTTTCTTT. This gives the protein CASSLLTVNTEAFF.

This sequence joins TRBV4-2 and TRBJ2-7; 11 nucleotides agree with TRBD2. The V gene's germline CDR1 is LGHNA and CDR2 YNFKEQ. The V segment lost 4 bases and the J segment 7 bases; nucleotides outside the gene matches: 6. The CDR3 is made up of 14 amino acids. The CDR3 nucleotides read TGTGCCAGCAGCCGTAGCGGGGGGGCCTGGGAGCAGTACTTC. Translation gives CASSRSGGAWEQYF.

CDR3 loop: CATSRVTPGARETQYF. The CDR3 nucleotides are TGTGCCACCAGCAGAGTAACCCCTGGGGCTCGAGAGACCCAGTACTTC. This sequence joins TRBV15 and TRBJ2-5; D perhaps matches TRBD1 (5 bases). Germline values: CDR1 LNHNV, CDR2 YYDKDF (reference sequence). The CDR3 runs to 16 residues. V was pared by 1 base and J by 4 bases, with 16 bases between.

A note on this clone: The sample holds other DNA sequences that translate to the same CDR3. CDR3 nucleotides: TGCGCCAGCAGCCCCGGACCTAGCAATCAGCCCCAGCATTTT. Translating gives CASSPGPSNQPQHF. The chain has TRBV5-1 and TRBJ1-5; D gene unclear. The germline CDR1 and CDR2 sequences are SGHRS and YFSETQ. The CDR3 runs 14 residues. V was cut by 4 bases and J by 0 bases, with 8 bases left in between.

The chain recombines TRBV9 with TRBJ2-1; D not resolved. CDR3 length equals 12 residues. Per germline, CDR1 SGDLS and CDR2 YYNGEE. V was clipped by 4 bases and J by 12 bases, with 14 bases between them. In DNA, the CDR3 is TGTGCCAGCAGCACAGACCCTTCCGGGCAGTTCTTC. Amino acid sequence: CASSTDPSGQFF.

This clone was picked up one time. The rearrangement links TRBV7-9 to TRBJ2-3, with TRBD1 as a possible D gene (6 bases). The V end was cut by 8 bases, the J end by 2 bases, with 20 bases between. CDR3 size: 16 residues. Germline lookup yields CDR1 SEHNR and CDR2 FQNEAQ (reference sequence). The CDR3 loop is CASSRGGRGFTDTQYF. CDR3 in DNA: TGTGCCAGCTCCAGAGGAGGCAGGGGATTCACAGATACGCAGTATTTT.

With regard to this clone: The same CDR3 is also encoded by other DNA sequences in this sample. The V call is TRBV9, the J call TRBJ2-1; D may correspond to TRBD1 or TRBD2 (5 bases each). V lost 4 bases to trimming and J lost 0 bases, with 14 bases between them. Germline CDR1 SGDLS, CDR2 YYNGEE. This CDR3 has 16 amino acids. CDR3 in DNA: TGTGCCAGCAGCCCTCCCGGGACCGGCTCCTACAATGAGCAGTTCTTC. This translates into CASSPPGTGSYNEQFF.